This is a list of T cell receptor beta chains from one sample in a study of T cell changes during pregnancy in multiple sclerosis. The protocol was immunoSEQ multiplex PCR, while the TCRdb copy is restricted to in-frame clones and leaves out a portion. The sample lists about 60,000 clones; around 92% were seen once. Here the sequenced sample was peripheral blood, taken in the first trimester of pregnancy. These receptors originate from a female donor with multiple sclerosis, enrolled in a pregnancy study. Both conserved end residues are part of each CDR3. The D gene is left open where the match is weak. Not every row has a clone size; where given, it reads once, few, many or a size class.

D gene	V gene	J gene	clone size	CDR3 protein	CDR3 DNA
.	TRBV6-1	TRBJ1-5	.	CASPRTALNQPQHF	TGTGCCAGCCCCCGGACAGCCCTCAATCAGCCCCAGCATTTT
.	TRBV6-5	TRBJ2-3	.	CASTIGAHGTDTQYF	TGTGCCAGCACCATAGGGGCCCACGGCACAGATACGCAGTATTTT
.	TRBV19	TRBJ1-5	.	CASSIGAGSNQPQHF	TGTGCCAGTAGTATTGGGGCGGGGAGCAATCAGCCCCAGCATTTT
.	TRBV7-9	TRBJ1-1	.	CASSLIQGNTEAFF	TGTGCCAGCAGCCTTATACAGGGGAACACTGAAGCTTTCTTT
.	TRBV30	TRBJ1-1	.	CAWTRPGNTEAFF	TGTGCCTGGACCCGCCCCGGGAACACTGAAGCTTTCTTT
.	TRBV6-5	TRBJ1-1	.	CASSYDRPNTEAFF	TGTGCCAGCAGTTACGACAGACCGAACACTGAAGCTTTCTTT
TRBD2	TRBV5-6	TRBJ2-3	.	CASRWTSGVDTQYF	TGTGCCAGCAGGTGGACTAGCGGGGTAGATACGCAGTATTTT
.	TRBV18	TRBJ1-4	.	CASSPGQPPELQDF	TGTGCCAGCTCACCCGGACAGCCCCCAGAGCTACAAGATTTT
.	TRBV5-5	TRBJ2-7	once	CASSFFRVLHNGEQYF	TGTGCCAGCAGCTTCTTCCGGGTCTTGCATAACGGGGAGCAGTACTTC
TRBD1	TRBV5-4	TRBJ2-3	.	CASSLPGQGTDTQYF	TGTGCCAGCAGCTTGCCGGGACAGGGGACAGATACGCAGTATTTT
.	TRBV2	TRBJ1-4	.	CASRPGATNEKLFF	TGTGCCAGCAGGCCCGGTGCAACTAATGAAAAACTGTTTTTT
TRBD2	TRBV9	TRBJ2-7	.	CASSVGPGTSGGAEMYEQYF	TGTGCCAGCAGCGTAGGTCCTGGAACTAGCGGGGGGGCGGAAATGTACGAGCAGTACTTC
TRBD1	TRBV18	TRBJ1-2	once	CASSRQGLNYGYTF	TGTGCCAGCTCACGACAGGGGCTCAACTATGGCTACACCTTC
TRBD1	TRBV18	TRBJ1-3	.	CASSPPGTGGNTIYF	TGTGCCAGCTCACCACCCGGGACAGGGGGAAACACCATATATTTT
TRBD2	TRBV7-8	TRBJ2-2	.	CASSWGLAGGRNTGELFF	TGTGCCAGCAGCTGGGGACTAGCGGGGGGGCGGAACACCGGGGAGCTGTTTTTT
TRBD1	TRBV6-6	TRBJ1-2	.	CASSLTTGRTHYGYTF	TGTGCCAGCAGCCTAACGACAGGGAGGACCCACTATGGCTACACCTTC
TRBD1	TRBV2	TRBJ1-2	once	CASRLGQNYGYTF	TGTGCCAGCAGGCTGGGACAGAACTATGGCTACACCTTC
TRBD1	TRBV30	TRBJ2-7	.	CAWRRQGIDEQYF	TGTGCCTGGAGGAGACAGGGTATAGACGAGCAGTACTTC
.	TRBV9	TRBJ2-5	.	CASSVEVGWRGTRETQYF	TGTGCCAGCAGCGTAGAAGTTGGATGGCGGGGAACACGAGAGACCCAGTACTTC
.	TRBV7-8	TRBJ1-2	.	CASSLGGGDYGYTF	TGTGCCAGCAGCTTAGGCGGCGGCGACTATGGCTACACCTTC
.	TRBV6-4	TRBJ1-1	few	CASSVGVETEAFF	TGTGCCAGCAGCGTAGGGGTTGAGACTGAAGCTTTCTTT
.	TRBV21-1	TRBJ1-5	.	CASPLSGQTYSNQPQHF	TGTGCCAGCCCCCTTTCGGGACAGACTTATAGCAATCAGCCCCAGCATTTT
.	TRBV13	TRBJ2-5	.	CASSPGHLNQETQYF	TGTGCCAGCAGCCCGGGACACCTTAACCAAGAGACCCAGTACTTC
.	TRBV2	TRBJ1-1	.	CASSGAVQNTEAFF	TGTGCCAGCAGTGGGGCAGTCCAGAACACTGAAGCTTTCTTT
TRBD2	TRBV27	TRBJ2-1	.	CAGARLAGGEQFF	TGTGCCGGAGCCAGACTAGCGGGGGGTGAGCAGTTCTTC
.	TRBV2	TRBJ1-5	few	CASRRGLRQPQHF	TGTGCCAGCAGAAGGGGGTTGAGGCAGCCCCAGCATTTT
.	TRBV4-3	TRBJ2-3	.	CASSQDRASGFRTDTQYF	TGCGCCAGCAGCCAAGATAGAGCGAGCGGGTTCCGCACAGATACGCAGTATTTT
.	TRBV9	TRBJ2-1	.	CASSVVGGGGYNEQFF	TGTGCCAGCAGCGTAGTGGGCGGGGGCGGGTACAATGAGCAGTTCTTC
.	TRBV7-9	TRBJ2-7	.	CASSSQGSYEQYF	TGTGCCAGCAGCTCCCAGGGGTCCTACGAGCAGTACTTC
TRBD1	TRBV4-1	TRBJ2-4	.	CASSRTGVAKNIQYF	TGCGCCAGCAGCCGAACAGGGGTAGCCAAAAACATTCAGTACTTC
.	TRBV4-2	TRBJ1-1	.	CASSYSGDLGEAFF	TGTGCCAGCAGCTATTCCGGGGACTTGGGAGAAGCTTTCTTT
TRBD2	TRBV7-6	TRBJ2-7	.	CASSVPRGDSGGNYEQYF	TGTGCCAGCAGCGTGCCTCGGGGGGATAGCGGGGGAAACTACGAGCAGTACTTC
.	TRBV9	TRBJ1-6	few	CASSGRSSYNSPLHF	TGTGCCAGCAGCGGTAGGAGCTCCTATAATTCACCCCTCCACTTT
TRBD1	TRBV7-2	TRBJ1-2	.	CASSLEPGQGAGGYTF	TGTGCCAGCAGCTTAGAACCAGGACAGGGGGCTGGAGGCTACACCTTC
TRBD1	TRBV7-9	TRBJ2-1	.	CASSSPMEGTGGNEQFF	TGTGCCAGCAGCTCTCCCATGGAGGGGACAGGGGGCAATGAGCAGTTCTTC
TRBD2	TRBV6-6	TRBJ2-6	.	CASPGGSGANVLTF	TGTGCCAGCCCCGGGGGGAGTGGGGCCAACGTCCTGACTTTC
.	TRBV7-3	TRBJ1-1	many	CASSKTGGPGTEAFF	TGTGCCAGCAGCAAGACAGGCGGGCCGGGAACTGAAGCTTTCTTT
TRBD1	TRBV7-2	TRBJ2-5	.	CASSYGTGVRETQYF	TGTGCCAGCAGCTACGGGACAGGGGTCCGGGAGACCCAGTACTTC
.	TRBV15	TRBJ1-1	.	CATSRGRRGDTEAFF	TGTGCCACCAGCAGAGGAAGGCGGGGAGACACTGAAGCTTTCTTT
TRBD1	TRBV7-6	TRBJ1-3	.	CASSFGQGWAGNTIYF	TGTGCCAGCAGCTTCGGACAGGGATGGGCTGGAAACACCATATATTTT
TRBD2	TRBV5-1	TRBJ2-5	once	CASNPLGAGGQETQYF	TGCGCCAGCAATCCCCTAGGGGCGGGGGGACAAGAGACCCAGTACTTC
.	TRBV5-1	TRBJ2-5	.	CASSLMGGLQETQYF	TGCGCCAGCAGCTTGATGGGCGGACTCCAAGAGACCCAGTACTTC
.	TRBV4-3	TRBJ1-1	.	CASSQDIRVAEAFF	TGCGCCAGCAGCCAAGATATTCGGGTAGCTGAAGCTTTCTTT
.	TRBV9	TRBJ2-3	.	CASSVGLANTQYF	TGTGCCAGCAGCGTAGGGCTAGCGAATACGCAGTATTTT